Below, 14 T cell receptor beta chains from the same sample are listed, as sequenced in a study of blood T cell repertoires in COVID-19. Profiled with immunoSEQ multiplex PCR; TCRdb holds only in-frame clones, not every one. The profile shows 24,000 or so clones, just over 85% of them singletons. Sequenced sample: peripheral blood. All receptors come from a woman older than 75 with acute or convalescent COVID-19.

The V call is TRBV7-9, the J call TRBJ2-7; 9 nucleotides align to TRBD1. The CDR3 has 15 amino acids. Germline CDR1 and CDR2: SEHNR and FQNEAQ (reference sequence). Germline trimming cut 4 bases from V and 2 bases from J; bases unmatched to any gene: 6. The CDR3 protein is CASSSTGTGTYEQYF. The CDR3 DNA sequence: TGTGCCAGCAGCTCGACCGGGACAGGGACCTACGAGCAGTACTTC.

The V and J genes are TRBV6-4 and TRBJ1-1; D possibly corresponds to TRBD1 (6 bases). Germline CDR1 MRHNA, CDR2 SNTAGT. There are 13 residues in the CDR3. Trimming left V 4 bases short and J 4 bases short, with 10 bases between. The chain's CDR3 is CASSATGITEAFF. CDR3 sequence (DNA): TGTGCCAGCAGTGCCACAGGGATCACTGAAGCTTTCTTT.

This clone occurred once. J is TRBJ1-3 and V is TRBV12-3 or TRBV12-4; TRBD1 might be the D (6 bases). The V and J ends lost 3 bases and 12 bases respectively, with 15 bases between them. The CDR3 is 13 residues long. The CDR3 protein is CASSFGQSQGIYF. Here the CDR3 DNA reads TGTGCCAGCAGTTTCGGACAGTCGCAGGGCATATATTTT.

The chain combines TRBV2 with TRBJ1-2, with no clear D. CDR3 length: 14 residues. The germline CDR1 and CDR2 sequences are SNHLY and FYNNEI. The V end was cut by 6 bases, the J end by 6 bases, with 17 bases between. CDR3 nucleotide sequence: TGTGCCAGCAGCCTTGGACCCCCCGGGGATGGCTACACCTTC. Protein sequence: CASSLGPPGDGYTF.

This chain links TRBV19 with TRBJ1-2; 8 nucleotides agree with TRBD1. V was pared by 7 bases and J by 1 base, with 14 bases of the junction left unmatched. The germline V gene has CDR1 LNHDA and CDR2 SQIVND (reference sequence). The CDR3 sequence is 17 residues long. The DNA for the CDR3 is TGTGCCAGTACCATGGGAACAGGGGGAAGGAGTAACTATGGCTACACCTTC. Protein: CASTMGTGGRSNYGYTF.

J is TRBJ2-1 and V is TRBV5-1; TRBD2 matches at 11 bases. Germline-derived CDR1 and CDR2 are SGHRS and YFSETQ. Trimming removed 4 bases from V and 7 bases from J; junction bases left unmatched: 7. This CDR3 has 15 amino acids. DNA of the CDR3: TGCGCCAGCAGCGATCTAGCGGGGGGCGGTAATGAGCAGTTCTTC. Its protein is CASSDLAGGGNEQFF.

This clone was found once. J is TRBJ1-2 and V is TRBV7-9; 8 positions match TRBD1. With V trimmed by 3 bases and J by 6 bases, 9 bases remained unmatched. The length of the CDR3 is 15 residues. Germline V gene lookup returns CDR1 SEHNR and CDR2 FQNEAQ (reference sequence). CDR3 DNA sequence: TGTGCCAGCAGCTTGCCAGGGGGCATGATCGATGGCTACACCTTC. It is translated as CASSLPGGMIDGYTF. The whole variable domain, remainder taken from reference TRBV7-9 and TRBJ1-2, is DTGVSQNPRHKITKRGQNVTFRCDPISEHNRLYWYRQTLGQGPEFLTYFQNEAQLEKSRLLSDRFSAERPKGSFSTLEIQRTEQGDSAMYLCASSLPGGMIDGYTFGSGTRLTVV.

The chain couples TRBV4-2 to TRBJ2-1; 10 bases are a match to TRBD2. This CDR3 is 16 amino acids long. Germline-derived CDR1 and CDR2 are LGHNA and YNFKEQ. V lost 0 bases to trimming and J lost 5 bases; unmatched junction nucleotides: 4. The chain's CDR3 is CASSQEGTSAHNEQFF. The CDR3 DNA sequence: TGTGCCAGCAGCCAAGAGGGGACTAGCGCCCACAATGAGCAGTTCTTC.

This clone was detected only once. The chain recombines TRBV9 with TRBJ2-1, with D possibly being TRBD1 (6 bases). The V gene's germline CDR1 is SGDLS and CDR2 YYNGEE. Trimming pared 0 bases from V and 9 bases from J, leaving 16 bases between. The CDR3 length is 15 residues. As DNA, the CDR3 is TGTGCCAGCAGCGTAGCTGGAGATGGGGGCGGTGAGCAGTTCTTC. Encoded protein: CASSVAGDGGGEQFF.

The chain employs TRBV30 and TRBJ2-3; 10 nucleotides line up with TRBD2. This CDR3 is built from 13 residues. V gave up 7 bases and J gave up 5 bases; unmatched junction bases: 6. Germline lookup yields CDR1 GTSNPN and CDR2 SVGIG (reference sequence). CDR3 in amino acids: CASSGSLVDTQYF. The DNA for the CDR3 is TGTGCCTCTAGCGGGAGTTTGGTAGATACGCAGTATTTT.

This sequence joins TRBV11-2 and TRBJ2-7; 7 positions match TRBD1. CDR3 length equals 15 residues. The V gene's germline CDR1 is SGHAT and CDR2 FQNNGV. With 3 bases clipped from V and 2 bases from J, the junction kept 7 bases outside the gene matches. The CDR3 region has the DNA TGTGCCAGCAGCTTTAGGAGACAGGGCACCTACGAGCAGTACTTC. This translates into CASSFRRQGTYEQYF.

The sample holds a few counts of this clone. The V and J genes are TRBV27 and TRBJ2-7; TRBD1 might be the D (5 bases). The CDR3 length is 15 residues. V dropped 6 bases and J dropped 0 bases, with 15 bases sitting between them. Germline CDR1 and CDR2: MNHEY and SMNVEV (reference sequence). The CDR3 loop reads CASRLGAGSSYEQYF. The CDR3 DNA follows: TGTGCCAGCAGGCTAGGGGCCGGGTCCTCCTACGAGCAGTACTTC.

The gene calls are TRBV7-2 and TRBJ1-2, with 7 bases fitting TRBD1. Germline V CDR1 and CDR2: SGHTA, FQGNSA. This CDR3 has 14 amino acids. Losses at the gene ends were 5 bases for V and 4 bases for J; bases not matched to a gene: 7. The CDR3, as DNA: TGTGCCAGCAGCCCCCAGACAGGGAGCTATGGCTACACCTTC. It encodes CASSPQTGSYGYTF.

CDR3 in amino acids: CASSGRRYEQYF. The CDR3 nucleotides are TGTGCCAGTAGCGGGAGAAGATACGAGCAGTACTTC. The V call is TRBV6-5, the J call TRBJ2-7; 9 bases map to TRBD2. CDR1 is MNHEY, CDR2 SVGAGI, per germline. The V segment lost 9 bases and the J segment 4 bases; nucleotides outside the gene matches: 4. This CDR3 is built from 12 residues.